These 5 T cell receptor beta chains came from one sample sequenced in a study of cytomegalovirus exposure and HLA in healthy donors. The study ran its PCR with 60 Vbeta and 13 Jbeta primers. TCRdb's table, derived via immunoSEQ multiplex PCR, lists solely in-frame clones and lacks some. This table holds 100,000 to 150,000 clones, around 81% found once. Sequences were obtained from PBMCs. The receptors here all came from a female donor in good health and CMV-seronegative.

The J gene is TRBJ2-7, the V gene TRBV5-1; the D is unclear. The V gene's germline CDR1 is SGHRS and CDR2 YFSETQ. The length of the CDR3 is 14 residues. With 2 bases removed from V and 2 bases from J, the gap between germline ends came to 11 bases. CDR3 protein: CASSFSSNPYEQYF. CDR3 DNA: TGCGCCAGCAGCTTCTCAAGCAACCCCTACGAGCAGTACTTC.

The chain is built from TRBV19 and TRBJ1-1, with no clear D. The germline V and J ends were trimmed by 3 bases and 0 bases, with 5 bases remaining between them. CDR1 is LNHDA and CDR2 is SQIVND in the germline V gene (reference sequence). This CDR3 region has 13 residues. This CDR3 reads CASSISVNTEAFF. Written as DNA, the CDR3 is TGTGCCAGTAGTATCTCAGTGAACACTGAAGCTTTCTTT. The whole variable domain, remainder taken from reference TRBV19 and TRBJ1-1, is DGGITQSPKYLFRKEGQNVTLSCEQNLNHDAMYWYRQDPGQGLRLIYYSQIVNDFQKGDIAEGYSVSREKKESFPLTVTSAQKNPTAFYLCASSISVNTEAFFGQGTRLTVV.

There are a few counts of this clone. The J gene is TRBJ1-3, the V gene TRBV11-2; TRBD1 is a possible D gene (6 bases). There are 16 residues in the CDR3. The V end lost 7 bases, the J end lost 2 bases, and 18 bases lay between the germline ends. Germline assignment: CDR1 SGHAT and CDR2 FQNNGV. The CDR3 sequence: CASTNPRPGAGNTIYF. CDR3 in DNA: TGTGCCAGCACTAATCCTCGCCCAGGGGCTGGAAACACCATATATTTT.

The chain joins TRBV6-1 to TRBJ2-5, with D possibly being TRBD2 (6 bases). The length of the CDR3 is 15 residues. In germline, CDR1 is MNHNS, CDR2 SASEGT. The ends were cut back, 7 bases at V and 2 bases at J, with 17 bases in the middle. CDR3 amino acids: CASIHGGSGQETQYF. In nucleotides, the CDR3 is TGTGCCAGCATACATGGGGGGAGCGGGCAAGAGACCCAGTACTTC.

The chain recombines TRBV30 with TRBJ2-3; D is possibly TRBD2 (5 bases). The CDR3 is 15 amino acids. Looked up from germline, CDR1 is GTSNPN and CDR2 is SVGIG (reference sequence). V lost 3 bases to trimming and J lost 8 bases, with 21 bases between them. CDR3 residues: CAWRTRENPMGTQYF. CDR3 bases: TGTGCCTGGAGAACTAGAGAGAATCCAATGGGTACGCAGTATTTT.